This T cell receptor (beta chain) appears in the sequencing data of a study of monozygotic twins with inflammatory bowel disease (dated by TCRdb to the late 2010s). For the wider study: The complete study included roughly 30 monozygotic twin pairs: 19 IBD-discordant Danish pairs and nine German pairs, of which four were IBD-concordant and five were IBD-discordant. The search for disease-associated traits relied mainly on comparing IBD patients with their genetically identical healthy co-twins within discordant pairs. Each individual had, on average, about 151 000 unique TCRalpha sequences and 181 000 unique TCRbeta sequences available for analysis. Paper-wide results and their limitations: IBD patients had lower TCRbeta repertoire diversity, measured by the inverse Simpson index, than their healthy co-twins. Background noise and inter-individual variability may have been introduced into the repertoires by the differing immunosuppressive treatments among patients. The analysis was unable to tell apart different T cell subtypes. IBD patients shared fewer clonotypes with other individuals than healthy twins did, most markedly in patients showing signs of disease activity. No single strong signal or clonotype linked to IBD turned up in the results, so the idea that one exists was not supported. Repertoire similarity did not differ between concordant and discordant twins, which could be due to limited statistical power.

Library method: 5' RACE. For each TCR library, roughly 3,600 ng of total RNA was used. cDNA was synthesized with SMARTScribe reverse transcriptase in eight separate reactions per sample. During cDNA synthesis, template switching introduced unique molecular identifiers that contained a 6-nucleotide sample barcode. Two nested PCRs of around 16 and 10 cycles amplified the TCRalpha and TCRbeta cDNA, and bead purification followed each PCR. Before amplification, cDNA was treated with uracil DNA-glycosylase and purified using the QIAquick PCR purification kit. The second PCR added Illumina TruSeq-compatible adapters along with sample-specific barcodes. TapeStation and Qubit were used to check library quality and concentration, and 4.5 to 6.5 ng of each library was pooled. Pooled libraries were sequenced on an Illumina HiSeq2500 single-index Rapid Run with 2 x 100 bp reads and custom sequencing primers. As for the authors' bioinformatics: MiGEC version 1.2.6 was used for UMI-based consensus assembly, which corrected PCR and sequencing errors. MiXCR version 2.1.1 handled V(D)J alignment, clonotype assembly and CDR3 extraction. To normalise gene usage, clonotype sharing and MAIT/NKT TCR abundance, the analysis used the top 1000, 10 000 and 20 000 clonotypes per sample. Diversity was computed as the inverse Simpson index with the vegan R package after downsampling to 27 000 UMIs. Paired Mann-Whitney U tests were applied to discordant twin pairs, with Benjamini-Hochberg correction for multiple testing. TCRdb reprocessed the reads and assigns one entry to each CDR3 protein sequence, leaving out DNA. The V and J calls, along with clone size, are taken from TCRdb and not from the paper's own processing. Per the sample table, the count is about 210,000 distinct CDR3 sequences. Together, the top ten hold 1.6% of the sample.

Points on this clonotype: Its antigen remains undetermined.

From each donor, an approximately 2.3 ml peripheral blood sample was collected into PAXgene tubes and kept at -80 degrees C. Without T cell sorting, total RNA was isolated from whole blood using the PAXgene blood miRNA kit on an automated QIAcube. Peripheral blood from monozygotic twin pairs who were concordant or discordant for inflammatory bowel disease underwent deep TCRalpha and TCRbeta repertoire profiling using unique molecular barcoding. For every twin pair, smoking habits were documented, and each individual was categorised as a current, former or never smoker. Its CDR3 holds 12 amino acids, cysteine through phenylalanine. No DNA is recorded.

The sample consisted of blood. The clonotype was recovered from a human donor with ulcerative colitis or Crohn's disease, or a healthy co-twin of an affected twin (not recorded which). Rearrangement joined TRBV12-3 or TRBV12-4 to TRBJ2-2; TCRdb picks TRBD2, but there is no DNA to check that call. The CDR3 region: CASSTQGRELFF.